The 8 T cell receptor beta chains presented below share a single source sample, sequenced in a study of T cells in Graves' hyperthyroidism and ophthalmopathy. Amplified TCR beta CDR3 regions came from RNA transcripts. HTBI primers were used for first-round RT-PCR of the TCR CDR3. TCRdb analysed the multiplex PCR reads with MiXCR anew, one entry per CDR3 protein. This table holds some 500,000 distinct CDR3 sequences, around 15% found once. Sequenced input: blood. The receptors here all came from a woman younger than 30 with Graves' hyperthyroidism.

This clonotype was found many times. CDR3 residues: CASVSEHEVTGGYTF. In nucleotides, the CDR3 is TGTGCCAGTGTCTCTGAACACGAAGTTACCGGGGGCTACACCTTC. V usage is TRBV19 and J usage is TRBJ1-2, with unresolved D. CDR1 is LNHDA, CDR2 SQIVND, per germline (reference sequence). The CDR3 sequence is 15 residues long. Trimming cost V 8 bases and J 8 bases, with 24 bases left between them.

This clonotype was observed a few times. The chain links TRBV14 to TRBJ2-7; D not certain. The CDR3 covers 11 residues. Germline V gene sequence: CDR1 SGHDN, CDR2 FVKESK. Trimming took off 1 base at V and 7 bases at J, with 5 bases between the two ends. This CDR3 reads CASSQVLEQYF. In DNA, the CDR3 is TGTGCCAGCAGCCAAGTTTTAGAGCAGTACTTC.

This clonotype was picked up many times. The CDR3 DNA reads as TGTGCCAGCAGTCCTTGGGACAGGGTGAACACTGAAGCTTTCTTT. Amino acids: CASSPWDRVNTEAFF. J is TRBJ1-1 and V is TRBV27; the match to TRBD1 covers 9 bases. There are 15 residues in the CDR3. V trimming: 5 bases; J trimming: 0 bases; junction bases outside the gene matches: 4. Looked up from germline, CDR1 is MNHEY and CDR2 is SMNVEV (reference sequence).

The CDR3 spells CASRGIEMNTEAFF. In DNA, the CDR3 is TGTGCCAGCAGGGGAATAGAAATGAACACTGAAGCTTTCTTT. V gene TRBV6-5 combines with J gene TRBJ1-1; D gene ambiguous. V was pared by 6 bases and J by 0 bases, with 11 bases between. Germline lookup yields CDR1 MNHEY and CDR2 SVGAGI. The CDR3 is 14 amino acids.

This clonotype was observed many times. V gene TRBV6-1 combines with J gene TRBJ2-7; 11 nucleotides align to TRBD2. This CDR3 is built from 16 residues. V was clipped by 5 bases and J by 2 bases; unmatched bases: 8. The germline V gene has CDR1 MNHNS and CDR2 SASEGT. The CDR3: CASSLAGGEKTYEQYV. DNA of the CDR3: TGTGCCAGCAGTCTAGCGGGAGGAGAGAAAACCTACGAGCAGTACGTC.

This clonotype was counted ten times or more. This chain links TRBV7-3 with TRBJ2-2; D remains ambiguous. The CDR3 is 13 amino acids. V was clipped by 3 bases and J by 6 bases, with 8 bases between them. Per the germline V gene, CDR1 is SGHTA and CDR2 is FQGTGA. Written as DNA, the CDR3 is TGTGCCAGCAGCTTGGCGATTGCCGGGGAGCTGTTTTTT. Its translation is CASSLAIAGELFF.

This clonotype showed up many times. V gene TRBV12-3 or TRBV12-4 combines with J gene TRBJ2-3; D remains unclear. The CDR3 is made up of 12 amino acids. Trimming pared 5 bases from V and 5 bases from J, leaving 8 bases between. The CDR3 nucleotides are TGTGCCAGCAGTCTGCGACTAGATACGCAGTATTTT. This gives the protein CASSLRLDTQYF.

The chain is built from TRBV18 and TRBJ2-2; 9 positions agree with TRBD2. Germline CDR1 reads KGHSH; CDR2 reads LQKENI. The V and J ends lost 4 bases and 4 bases, in that order; junction bases with no gene match: 13. The CDR3 extends over 18 amino acids. CDR3 bases: TGTGCCAGCTCACGGCCAGAGGGAGCGGGAGGTTCCACCGGGGAGCTGTTTTTT. It is translated as CASSRPEGAGGSTGELFF. The entire variable domain, with the rest obtained from reference TRBV18 and TRBJ2-2, is as follows: NAGVMQNPRHLVRRRGQEARLRCSPMKGHSHVYWYRQLPEEGLKFMVYLQKENIIDESGMPKERFSAEFPKEGPSILRIQQVVRGDSAAYFCASSRPEGAGGSTGELFFGEGSRLTVL.